A selection of T cell receptor beta chains follows, all from one sample in a study of CXCR3-negative and CXCR3-positive naive CD8 T cells. Following a re-call of the 5' RACE reads, TCRdb has one entry per CDR3 protein and lacks DNA. Here the sample table reports around 50,000 distinct CDR3 sequences. The sequenced material came from naive CXCR3+ CD8+ T cells from blood. These receptors were collected from a human donor in good health. Some clones in this sample may be carry-over from other donors' samples. CDR3s include the opening cysteine and the closing phenylalanine or tryptophan.

J gene	V gene	CDR3 protein
TRBJ2-2	TRBV12-3/TRBV12-4	CASGILAANTGELFF
TRBJ2-7	TRBV12-3/TRBV12-4	CASSLVPAIYEQYF
TRBJ2-7	TRBV9	CASGSGRRYEQYF
TRBJ2-3	TRBV7-9	CASSHQDTDTQYF
TRBJ2-7	TRBV29-1	CSVEPGGGEQYF
TRBJ1-2	TRBV6-4	CASSDSEGAPAYGYTF
TRBJ1-6	TRBV5-1	CASSDGTGSYNSPLHF
TRBJ2-7	TRBV27	CASSLSSGASYEQYF
TRBJ2-2	TRBV20-1	CSARDPNTGELFF
TRBJ1-4	TRBV7-8	CASSLAGQGDNEKLFF
TRBJ2-3	TRBV7-8	CASSLVAVTSTDTQYF
TRBJ2-3	TRBV4-1	CASSRDSSLDTQYF
TRBJ1-5	TRBV27	CASSLLGASNQPQHF
TRBJ2-7	TRBV10-2	CASSDFGGLGGDSYEQYF
TRBJ2-7	TRBV7-9	CASSPPSGGSPYEQYF
TRBJ2-7	TRBV20-1	CSARVGEGYEQYF
TRBJ1-1	TRBV5-1	CASSPGVVGGGRDLEAFF
TRBJ2-1	TRBV20-1	CSARPPAGVDEQFF
TRBJ2-1	TRBV6-6	CASSYKGYDNEQFF
TRBJ2-5	TRBV6-5	CASSSWGGDVETQYF
TRBJ2-5	TRBV6-5	CASSETGAQETQYF
TRBJ2-3	TRBV29-1	CSVEALQATDTQYF
TRBJ1-2	TRBV18	CASSLQENYGYTF
TRBJ2-7	TRBV6-5	CASSYSRYPSYEQYF
TRBJ2-3	TRBV2	CASIPIAAPTDTQYF
TRBJ1-1	TRBV12-3/TRBV12-4	CASSLHGTNTEAFF
TRBJ2-1	TRBV7-1	CASSSPGSTGGYEGDEQFF
TRBJ1-5	TRBV9	CASGQGQPQHF
TRBJ2-1	TRBV6-2/TRBV6-3	CASSYSVAPPQEQFF
TRBJ1-1	TRBV7-9	CASSANSMNTEAFF
TRBJ2-7	TRBV7-3	CASSLRGGSYEQYF
TRBJ2-7	TRBV10-2	CASRAGTGGEQYF
TRBJ1-2	TRBV5-6	CASSLAPRGNYGYTF